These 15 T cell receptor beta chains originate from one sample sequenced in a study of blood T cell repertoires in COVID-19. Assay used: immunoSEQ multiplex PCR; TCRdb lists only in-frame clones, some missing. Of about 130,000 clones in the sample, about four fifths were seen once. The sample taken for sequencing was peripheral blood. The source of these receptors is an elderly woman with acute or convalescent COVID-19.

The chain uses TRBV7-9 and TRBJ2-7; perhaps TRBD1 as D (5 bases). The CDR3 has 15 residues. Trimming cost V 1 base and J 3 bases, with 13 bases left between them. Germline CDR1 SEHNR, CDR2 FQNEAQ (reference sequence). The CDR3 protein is CASSLEQGRSYEQYF. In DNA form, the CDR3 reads TGTGCCAGCAGCTTAGAGCAGGGTAGGAGCTACGAGCAGTACTTC.

The CDR3 region has the DNA TGTGCCAGCACCGGGGACAGGGGGCTCAATCAGCCCCAGCATTTT. It encodes CASTGDRGLNQPQHF. The chain recombines TRBV6-5 with TRBJ1-5; the match to TRBD1 covers 12 bases. Germline CDR1 and CDR2: MNHEY and SVGAGI. J was trimmed by 3 bases and V by 7 bases; bases with no gene match: 4. The CDR3 has 15 residues.

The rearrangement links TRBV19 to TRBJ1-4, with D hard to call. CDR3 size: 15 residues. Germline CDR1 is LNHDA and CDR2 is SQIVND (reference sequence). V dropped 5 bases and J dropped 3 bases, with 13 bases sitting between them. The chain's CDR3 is CASSATRGPNEKLFF. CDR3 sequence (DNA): TGTGCCAGTAGTGCTACCAGAGGTCCTAATGAAAAACTGTTTTTT.

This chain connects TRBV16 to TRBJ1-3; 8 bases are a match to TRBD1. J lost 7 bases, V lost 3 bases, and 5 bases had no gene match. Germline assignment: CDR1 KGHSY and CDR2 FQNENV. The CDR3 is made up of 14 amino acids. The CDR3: CASSHMDRDNTIYF. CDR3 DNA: TGTGCCAGCAGCCACATGGACAGGGACAACACCATATATTTT.

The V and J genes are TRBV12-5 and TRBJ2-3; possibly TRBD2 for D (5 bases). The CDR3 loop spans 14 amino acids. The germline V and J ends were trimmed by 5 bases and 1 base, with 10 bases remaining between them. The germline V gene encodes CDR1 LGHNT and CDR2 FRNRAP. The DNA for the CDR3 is TGTGCTAGTGGTAAGGAGGCGGGCACAGATACGCAGTATTTT. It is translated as CASGKEAGTDTQYF.

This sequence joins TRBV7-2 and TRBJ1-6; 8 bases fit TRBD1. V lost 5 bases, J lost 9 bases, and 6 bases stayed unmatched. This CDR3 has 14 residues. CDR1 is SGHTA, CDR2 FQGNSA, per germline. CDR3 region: CASSVGTGLSPLHF. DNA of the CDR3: TGTGCCAGCAGCGTAGGGACAGGACTTTCACCCCTCCACTTT. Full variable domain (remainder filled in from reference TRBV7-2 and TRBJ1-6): GAGVSQSPSNKVTEKGKDVELRCDPISGHTALYWYRQSLGQGLEFLIYFQGNSAPDKSGLPSDRFSAERTGGSVSTLTIQRTQQEDSAVYLCASSVGTGLSPLHFGNGTRLTVT.

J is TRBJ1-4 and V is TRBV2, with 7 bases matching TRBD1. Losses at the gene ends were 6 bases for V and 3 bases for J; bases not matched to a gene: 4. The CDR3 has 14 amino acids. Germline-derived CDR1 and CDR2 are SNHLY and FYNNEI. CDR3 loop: CASRTGNSNEKLFF. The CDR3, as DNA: TGTGCCAGCAGGACAGGGAATTCTAATGAAAAACTGTTTTTT.

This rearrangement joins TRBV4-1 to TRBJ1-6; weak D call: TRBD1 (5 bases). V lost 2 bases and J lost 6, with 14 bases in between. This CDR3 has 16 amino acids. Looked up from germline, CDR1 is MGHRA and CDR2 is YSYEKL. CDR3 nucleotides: TGCGCCAGCAGCCAATTTTACAGGCCCGTTAATTCACCCCTCCACTTT. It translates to CASSQFYRPVNSPLHF.

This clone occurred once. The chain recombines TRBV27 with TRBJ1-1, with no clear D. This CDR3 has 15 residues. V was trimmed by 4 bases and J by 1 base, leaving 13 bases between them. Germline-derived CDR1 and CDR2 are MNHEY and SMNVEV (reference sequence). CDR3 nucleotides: TGTGCCAGCAGTTCTCTTGAGAGTCGGAACACTGAAGCTTTCTTT. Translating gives CASSSLESRNTEAFF.

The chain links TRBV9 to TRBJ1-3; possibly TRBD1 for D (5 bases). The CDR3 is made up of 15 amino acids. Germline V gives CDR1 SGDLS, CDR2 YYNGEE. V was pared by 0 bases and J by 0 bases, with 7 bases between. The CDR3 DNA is TGTGCCAGCAGCGTAGAGGGGTACTCTGGAAACACCATATATTTT. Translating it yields CASSVEGYSGNTIYF.

CDR3 nucleotide sequence: TGCGCCAGCAGCCAAGCCCGCCGACAGGGGAATGGCTACACCTTC. Translated, it gives CASSQARRQGNGYTF. The chain is built from TRBV4-1 and TRBJ1-2, with 8 positions matching TRBD1. Looked up from germline, CDR1 is MGHRA and CDR2 is YSYEKL. The V and J ends lost 1 base and 6 bases, in that order; junction bases with no gene match: 7. The CDR3 sequence is 15 residues long.

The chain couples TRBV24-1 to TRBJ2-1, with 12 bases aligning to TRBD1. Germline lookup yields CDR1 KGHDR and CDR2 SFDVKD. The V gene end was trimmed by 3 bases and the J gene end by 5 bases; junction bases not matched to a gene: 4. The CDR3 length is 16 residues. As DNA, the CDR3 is TGTGCCACCAGTGATGCGGGACAGGGGGCCGACAATGAGCAGTTCTTC. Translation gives CATSDAGQGADNEQFF.

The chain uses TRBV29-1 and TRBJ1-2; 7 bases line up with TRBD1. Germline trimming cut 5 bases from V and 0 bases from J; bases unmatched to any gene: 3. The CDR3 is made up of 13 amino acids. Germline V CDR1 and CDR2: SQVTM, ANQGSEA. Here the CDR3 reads CSVLTGTNYGYTF. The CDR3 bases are TGCAGCGTTCTGACAGGGACTAACTATGGCTACACCTTC.

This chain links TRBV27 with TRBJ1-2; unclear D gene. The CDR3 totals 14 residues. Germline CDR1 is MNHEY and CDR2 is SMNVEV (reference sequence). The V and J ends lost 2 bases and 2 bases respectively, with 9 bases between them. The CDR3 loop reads CASSLSPRNYGYTF. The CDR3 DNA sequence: TGTGCCAGCAGTTTAAGCCCCCGAAACTATGGCTACACCTTC.

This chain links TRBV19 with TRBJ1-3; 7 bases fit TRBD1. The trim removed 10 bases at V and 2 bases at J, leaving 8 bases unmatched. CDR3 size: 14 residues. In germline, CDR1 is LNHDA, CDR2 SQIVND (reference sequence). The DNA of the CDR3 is TGTGCCACTACGGCGACAGGGACTGGAAACACCATATATTTT. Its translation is CATTATGTGNTIYF.